This T cell receptor beta chain is from a study of T cells after yellow fever vaccination. Via MiXCR, TCRdb re-called the 5' RACE reads, giving one row per CDR3 protein. In the table there are over 300,000 distinct CDR3 sequences, around 7% of which are singletons. This CDR3 comprises 15 residues. Germline CDR1 and CDR2: KGHSH and LQKENI. The V segment lost 6 bases and the J segment 1 base; nucleotides outside the gene matches: 6. The gene calls are TRBV18 and TRBJ2-7; TRBD1 aligns across 10 bases. The specimen comprised PBMCs, sampled roughly 46 days after the first yellow fever vaccination. The source of this sequence is a man between 18 and 35 years old who received the YFV17D yellow fever vaccine. CDR3: CASSLGQGDSYEQYV. DNA of the CDR3: TGTGCCAGCTCCCTCGGACAGGGGGATTCCTACGAGCAGTACGTC.